Ten or more counts support the clone carrying this T cell receptor (beta chain). Its antigen is as yet unknown. The TCR cDNA carried a universal primer site and UMIs from 5'RACE template switching. Via MiXCR, TCRdb re-called the 5' RACE reads, giving one row per CDR3 protein. The sample yields roughly 60,000 distinct CDR3 sequences, roughly 6.9% seen once. These data come from a study of T cells after yellow fever vaccination. The overall study: The authors prepared low-cell-number fractions using SMART-Seq v4 Ultra Low Input. Whole-study findings and limits: Reappearance after the booster was observed for most primary-vaccination clones (roughly 97% CD4, over 70% CD8). By day 5 rather than day 15, the secondary response had peaked, though it was weaker.

Germline V CDR1 and CDR2: SGHRS, YFSETQ. The CDR3 is made up of 15 amino acids. V dropped 4 bases and J dropped 4 bases, with 17 bases sitting between them. Sequencing was performed on CD8+ T cells sorted from PBMCs, taken on the day of the first yellow fever vaccination. This receptor was taken from a man between 18 and 35 years old who received the YFV17D yellow fever vaccine. V is TRBV5-1 and J is TRBJ1-1, with D uncertain. This chain's CDR3 is CASSPRPLDGTEAFF. In DNA, the CDR3 is TGCGCCAGCAGCCCTAGACCCCTGGACGGCACTGAAGCTTTCTTT.